The 18 T cell receptor beta chains below come from one sample, sequenced in a study of T cell responses to AZD1222 COVID-19 vaccine. Profiling relied on immunoSEQ multiplex PCR, and the TCRdb table lists in-frame clones only, not all of them. The sample consists of some 180,000 clones, 94% of them appearing once. Specimen: peripheral blood, collected 28 days after the second AZD1222 dose. Every receptor here comes from an adult who received the AZD1222 COVID-19 vaccine.

The J gene is TRBJ1-1, the V gene TRBV19, with TRBD1 matching 8 bases. The trim removed 10 bases at V and 4 bases at J, leaving 8 bases unmatched. This CDR3 has 13 amino acids. Germline lookup yields CDR1 LNHDA and CDR2 SQIVND (reference sequence). The CDR3 DNA follows: TGTGCCACCTCGGACAGGGCGTCCACTGAAGCTTTCTTT. Amino acid sequence: CATSDRASTEAFF.

The gene calls are TRBV19 and TRBJ1-5, with TRBD1 as a possible D gene (5 bases). Germline-derived CDR1 and CDR2 are LNHDA and SQIVND (reference sequence). Trimming cost V 8 bases and J 7 bases, with 21 bases left between them. CDR3 size: 15 residues. The CDR3 protein is CASENSGREGQPQHF. For the CDR3, the DNA is TGTGCCAGTGAAAACTCCGGACGGGAGGGGCAGCCCCAGCATTTT.

The chain employs TRBV10-1 and TRBJ2-4; TRBD1 is a possible D gene (6 bases). This CDR3 comprises 15 residues. Trimming removed 7 bases at V and 4 bases at J, with 17 bases between. Looked up from germline, CDR1 is WNHNN and CDR2 is SYGVQD (reference sequence). The CDR3, as DNA: TGCGCCAGCACTCACGTAGGGGGAAGGAAAAACATTCAGTACTTC. It codes for CASTHVGGRKNIQYF.

The V and J genes are TRBV6-5 and TRBJ2-5; D is perhaps TRBD2 (5 bases). The germline V gene has CDR1 MNHEY and CDR2 SVGAGI. With 2 bases removed from V and 4 bases from J, the gap between germline ends came to 11 bases. The CDR3 loop spans 14 amino acids. The CDR3 DNA follows: TGTGCCAGCAGTTACCTCGAGGGCCGAGAGACCCAGTACTTC. The encoded protein is CASSYLEGRETQYF.

This clone appeared a single time. The V call is TRBV7-2, the J call TRBJ2-5; 8 bases line up with TRBD2. Germline-derived CDR1 and CDR2 are SGHTA and FQGNSA. CDR3 length equals 14 residues. Germline trimming cut 6 bases from V and 5 bases from J; bases unmatched to any gene: 8. The CDR3 sequence: CASRDSGDRETQYF. DNA of the CDR3: TGTGCCAGCAGAGATAGCGGGGATAGGGAGACCCAGTACTTC.

The chain has TRBV14 and TRBJ1-3; 7 bases map to TRBD1. CDR3 length: 15 amino acids. V was clipped by 4 bases and J by 0 bases; unmatched bases: 3. The germline V gene has CDR1 SGHDN and CDR2 FVKESK. The chain's CDR3 is CASSLGQFSGNTIYF. The CDR3 nucleotides are TGTGCCAGCAGCCTGGGACAGTTCTCTGGAAACACCATATATTTT.

This sequence joins TRBV7-2 and TRBJ2-1; tentatively, D is TRBD2 (6 bases). Trimming shortened V by 3 bases and J by 0 bases, and 12 bases separated the two germline ends. This CDR3 has 16 residues. Germline V gene lookup returns CDR1 SGHTA and CDR2 FQGNSA. CDR3: CASSFIGGFSYNEQFF. In DNA, the CDR3 is TGTGCCAGCAGCTTTATCGGGGGTTTCTCCTACAATGAGCAGTTCTTC.

The gene calls are TRBV7-9 and TRBJ1-6; 8 bases match TRBD1. Trimming at V came to 5 bases and at J to 6 bases, leaving 6 bases not matched to a gene. This CDR3 comprises 15 residues. CDR1 is SEHNR and CDR2 is FQNEAQ in the germline V gene (reference sequence). CDR3 residues: CASSVGTGRNSPLHF. DNA of the CDR3: TGTGCCAGCAGCGTCGGGACAGGCCGTAATTCACCCCTCCACTTT.

This chain joins TRBV6-1 and TRBJ1-4; no firm D call. Trimming pared 2 bases from V and 0 bases from J, leaving 10 bases between. CDR1 is MNHNS, CDR2 SASEGT, per germline. The CDR3 is 16 amino acids. The CDR3 DNA is TGTGCCAGCAGTGAATTGAGGCGGGCAACTAATGAAAAACTGTTTTTT. It codes for CASSELRRATNEKLFF.

V is TRBV19 and J is TRBJ2-2, with D unresolved. The length of the CDR3 is 13 residues. V was pared by 3 bases and J by 6 bases, with 8 bases between. Germline V gene lookup returns CDR1 LNHDA and CDR2 SQIVND (reference sequence). The CDR3 here is CASSIRRSGELFF. DNA of the CDR3: TGTGCCAGTAGTATCCGTCGTTCCGGGGAGCTGTTTTTT.

This clone was observed a single time. The chain combines TRBV19 with TRBJ1-2; 10 nucleotides align to TRBD1. Germline V gives CDR1 LNHDA, CDR2 SQIVND (reference sequence). The CDR3 consists of 14 residues. V gave up 4 bases and J gave up 5 bases; unmatched junction bases: 4. As DNA, the CDR3 is TGTGCCAGTAGTACGGGGACAGGGGCTTATGGCTACACCTTC. This gives the protein CASSTGTGAYGYTF.

V gene TRBV24-1 combines with J gene TRBJ2-5; possible D gene TRBD1, 6 bases. Trimming took 1 base from V and 1 from J, leaving 12 bases between them. This CDR3 comprises 16 residues. Germline assignment: CDR1 KGHDR and CDR2 SFDVKD. The CDR3 is CATSDFTTGIQETQYF. The CDR3 DNA reads TGTGCCACCAGTGATTTCACAACAGGGATCCAAGAGACCCAGTACTTC.

The chain joins TRBV19 to TRBJ2-6; no reliable D call. The CDR3 totals 18 residues. Germline-derived CDR1 and CDR2 are LNHDA and SQIVND (reference sequence). The ends were cut back, 7 bases at V and 0 bases at J, with 19 bases in the middle. The CDR3 coding sequence is TGTGCCAGTACCAAAAAAGGTCCATTCGACTCTGGGGCCAACGTCCTGACTTTC. It encodes CASTKKGPFDSGANVLTF.

This clone was seen only once. This chain joins TRBV7-3 and TRBJ2-1, with TRBD2 identical over 8 bases. CDR1 and CDR2 (germline): SGHTA, FQGTGA. V was pared by 1 base and J by 16 bases, with 21 bases of the junction left unmatched. The CDR3 has 17 residues. The CDR3 is CASSLIADPGGASVFFF. In nucleotides, the CDR3 is TGTGCCAGCAGCTTAATAGCAGACCCGGGAGGGGCGAGTGTATTTTTCTTC.

The chain has TRBV4-1 and TRBJ1-2; D is unclear. The CDR3 has 15 residues. V was clipped by 0 bases and J by 5 bases, with 13 bases between them. The germline V gene has CDR1 MGHRA and CDR2 YSYEKL. CDR3 residues: CASSQEEAGLYGYTF. CDR3 in DNA: TGCGCCAGCAGCCAAGAAGAGGCCGGATTATATGGCTACACCTTC.

The chain combines TRBV6-5 with TRBJ2-5; D gene unclear. V lost 7 bases, J lost 3 bases, and 15 bases lay in between. CDR3 length equals 14 residues. Germline V CDR1 and CDR2: MNHEY, SVGAGI. Written as DNA, the CDR3 is TGTGCCAGCAACACCCCCCCCCGGAAAGAGACCCAGTACTTC. Its protein is CASNTPPRKETQYF.

The J gene is TRBJ2-2, the V gene TRBV19; no reliable D call. The CDR3 sequence is 15 residues long. V was shortened by 2 bases and J by 0 bases, with 7 bases between the two germline ends. Germline CDR1 LNHDA, CDR2 SQIVND (reference sequence). CDR3 DNA sequence: TGTGCCAGTAGTATAACCAGCACGAACACCGGGGAGCTGTTTTTT. This sequence encodes CASSITSTNTGELFF.

The chain's CDR3 is CASSQPTGRTGELFF. CDR3 nucleotides: TGCGCCAGCAGCCAACCGACAGGGAGGACCGGGGAGCTGTTTTTT. The chain links TRBV4-1 to TRBJ2-2, with D possibly TRBD1 on 7 matching bases. The germline gives CDR1 MGHRA, CDR2 YSYEKL. Deletions cut 2 bases from V and 5 bases from J, with 12 bases between. This CDR3 comprises 15 residues.